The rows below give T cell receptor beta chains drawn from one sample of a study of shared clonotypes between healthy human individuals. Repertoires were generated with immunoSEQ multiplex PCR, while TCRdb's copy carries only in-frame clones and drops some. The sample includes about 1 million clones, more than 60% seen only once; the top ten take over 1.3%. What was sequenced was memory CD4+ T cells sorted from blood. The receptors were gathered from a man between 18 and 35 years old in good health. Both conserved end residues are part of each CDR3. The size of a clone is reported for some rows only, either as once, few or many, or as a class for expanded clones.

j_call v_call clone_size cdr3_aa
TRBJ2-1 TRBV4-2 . CASSQETVGAVDEQFF
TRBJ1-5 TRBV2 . CASRETGVRSLVGGQPQHF
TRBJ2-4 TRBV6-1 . CASSQPGAKNIQYF
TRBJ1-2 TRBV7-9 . CASSSAQTDYGYTF
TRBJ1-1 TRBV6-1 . CASSVTGSDPRRTEAFF
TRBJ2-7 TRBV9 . CASSVSDTTYEQYF
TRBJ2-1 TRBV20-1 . CSARPVNEQFF
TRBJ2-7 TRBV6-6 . CASRNRDRYYEQYF
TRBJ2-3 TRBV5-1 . CASSSGTSGISADTQYF
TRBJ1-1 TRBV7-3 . CASSLRRGTEAFF
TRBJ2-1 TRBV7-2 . CASTLMTPGHYNEQFF
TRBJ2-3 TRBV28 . CATHRDTDTQYF
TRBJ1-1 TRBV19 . CASRSPGQTNTEAFF
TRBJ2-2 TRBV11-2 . CASSLGGGNTGELFF
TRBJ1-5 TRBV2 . CASSITGDQPQHF
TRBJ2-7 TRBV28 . CASRQGRGYEQYF
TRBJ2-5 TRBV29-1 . CSLYLKGRETQYF
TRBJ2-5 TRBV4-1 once CASSPGASGRAGGETQYF
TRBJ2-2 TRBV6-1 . CASSEGGSRTGELFF
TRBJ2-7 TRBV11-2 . CASSLVSGSIGEQYF